Listed below are T cell receptor beta chains from one sample, sequenced in a study of T cells expressing NK-cell markers. One entry per CDR3 protein, without DNA, is what TCRdb gives after re-calling the 5' RACE reads. The sample has almost 450,000 distinct CDR3 sequences. The sequenced sample consisted of blood T cells: a sorted CD56 or NKG2C T cell subset, CD4+ or CD8+ T cells, or bulk PBMC T cells (not recorded which). Receptor source: a woman between 18 and 69 years old in good health. CDR3s include the opening cysteine and the closing phenylalanine or tryptophan.

TRBV5-1,TRBJ1-1,CASRPDSSNTEAFF
TRBV30,TRBJ1-1,CAWDGGGGEAFF
TRBV20-1,TRBJ2-4,CSARSVEASGRTKNIQYF
TRBV20-1,TRBJ2-3,CSARGLGPSTDTQYF
TRBV7-2,TRBJ2-1,CASSGRARVEQFF
TRBV5-1,TRBJ1-2,CASTWGQSYGYTF
TRBV27,TRBJ2-5,CATRLAGIQETQYF
TRBV28,TRBJ2-5,CASSPGTGTQETQYF
TRBV7-2,TRBJ2-5,CASSLEGGLAGETQYF
TRBV28,TRBJ2-3,CASSWDSPTDTQYF
TRBV19,TRBJ2-6,CASSIGRDMVSGANVLTF
TRBV5-1,TRBJ1-1,CASSVTGVTEAFF
TRBV5-6,TRBJ2-1,CASSPPGGEQFF
TRBV7-9,TRBJ2-5,CASSFGAGGGPETQYF
TRBV7-2,TRBJ2-7,CASSLPGGPQNSYEQYF
TRBV7-2,TRBJ2-1,CASSLAGFYNEQFF
TRBV6-5,TRBJ2-3,CASRARTGAQYF
TRBV10-3,TRBJ2-1,CAISESTWTGGNEQFF
TRBV5-1,TRBJ1-5,CASSPDSGNQPQHF
TRBV12-3/TRBV12-4,TRBJ2-5,CASSRDRGQTQYF
TRBV7-2,TRBJ2-2,CASSFFRNTGELFF
TRBV20-1,TRBJ2-3,CSARDEGPDTQYF
TRBV5-5,TRBJ2-1,CASSSGTSGNDEQFF
TRBV29-1,TRBJ2-3,CSVDRGAADTQYF
TRBV20-1,TRBJ2-3,CSAKENTDTQYF
TRBV27,TRBJ1-1,CASSSSGGRTEAFF
TRBV5-1,TRBJ1-2,CASSLAGPSGYGYTF
TRBV12-3/TRBV12-4,TRBJ2-1,CASSLSSGGPQYNEQFF
TRBV20-1,TRBJ1-2,CSARLQPNYGYTF
TRBV6-1,TRBJ1-6,CASSKPSNEPYNSPLHF
TRBV5-1,TRBJ1-5,CASSLVGGAQPQHF
TRBV5-5,TRBJ1-5,CASSYTQNQPQHF
TRBV9,TRBJ2-7,CASSVGGGHEQYF
TRBV7-6,TRBJ1-2,CASSPGTYYGYTF
TRBV6-5,TRBJ2-1,CASSLVAGGLYNEQFF
TRBV6-2/TRBV6-3,TRBJ2-2,CASSSHLTGELFF